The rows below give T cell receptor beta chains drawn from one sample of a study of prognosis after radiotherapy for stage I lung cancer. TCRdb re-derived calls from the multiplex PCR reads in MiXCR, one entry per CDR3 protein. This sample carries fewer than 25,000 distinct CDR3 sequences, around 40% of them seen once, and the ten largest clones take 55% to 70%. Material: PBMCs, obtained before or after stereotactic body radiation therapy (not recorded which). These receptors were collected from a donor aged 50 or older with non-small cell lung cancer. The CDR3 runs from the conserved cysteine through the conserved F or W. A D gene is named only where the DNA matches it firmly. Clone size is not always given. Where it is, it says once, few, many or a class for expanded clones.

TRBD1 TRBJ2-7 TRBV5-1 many CASSSRPGQTYEQYF TGCGCCAGCAGCTCCAGACCGGGACAGACCTACGAGCAGTACTTC
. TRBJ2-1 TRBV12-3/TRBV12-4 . CASINRGTSQEDEQFF TGTGCCAGCATCAACCGCGGCACTAGCCAAGAGGATGAGCAGTTCTTC
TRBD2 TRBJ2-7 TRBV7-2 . CASISSLTSGSYEQHF TGTGCCAGCATCTCGTCGCTTACTAGCGGCTCCTACGAGCAGCACTTC
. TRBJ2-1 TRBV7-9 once CASSRFSDNEQFF TGTGCCAGCAGCAGGTTTAGTGACAATGAGCAGTTCTTC
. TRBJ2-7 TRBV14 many CASSQDLGYNEQYF TGTGCCAGCAGCCAAGATCTGGGGTATAACGAGCAGTACTTC
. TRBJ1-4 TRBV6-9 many CASSYGRGNEKLFF TGTGCCAGCAGTTACGGCAGGGGTAATGAAAAACTGTTTTTT
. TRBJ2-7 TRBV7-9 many CASSRAELGEQYF TGTGCCAGCAGCCGGGCGGAGTTGGGGGAGCAGTACTTC
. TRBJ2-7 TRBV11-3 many CASSFAATVSYEQYF TGTGCCAGCAGCTTTGCGGCAACCGTATCCTACGAGCAGTACTTC
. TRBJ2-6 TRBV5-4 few CASSAGTNPGANVLTF TGTGCCAGCAGCGCAGGGACAAACCCTGGGGCCAACGTCCTGACTTTC
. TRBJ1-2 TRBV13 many CASSLTTLPPLGYTF TGTGCCAGCAGCTTAACGACCCTGCCCCCTCTTGGCTACACCTTC
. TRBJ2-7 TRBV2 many CASRRDQGYEQYF TGTGCCAGCAGGCGGGATCAGGGCTACGAGCAGTACTTC
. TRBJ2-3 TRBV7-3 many CASSLTGVRDTQYF TGTGCCAGCAGCTTAACCGGGGTTCGAGATACGCAGTATTTT
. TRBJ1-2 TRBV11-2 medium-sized CASSLDLRGDYGYTF TGTGCCAGCAGCTTAGACCTCAGGGGCGACTATGGCTACACCTTC
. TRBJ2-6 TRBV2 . CASMTRDKDSVANVLTF TGTGCCAGCATGACCCGAGACAAGGACTCTGTGGCCAACGTCCTGACTTTC
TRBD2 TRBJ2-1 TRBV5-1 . CASSLRTSGGVHLSSYNEQFF TGCGCCAGCAGCTTACGGACTAGCGGGGGGGTACACTTAAGCTCCTACAATGAGCAGTTCTTC
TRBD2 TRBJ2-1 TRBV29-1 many CSVRLAGVNEQFF TGCAGCGTCCGACTAGCGGGAGTCAATGAGCAGTTCTTC
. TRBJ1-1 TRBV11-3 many CASSLDRWGARNTEAFF TGTGCCAGCAGCTTAGATCGGTGGGGGGCCAGGAACACTGAAGCTTTCTTT
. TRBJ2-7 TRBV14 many CASSQRGSKQYF TGTGCCAGCAGCCAAAGAGGGTCCAAGCAGTACTTC
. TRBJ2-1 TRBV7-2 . CASRQGRSGKSNEQFF TGTGCCAGCAGACAAGGGCGTAGCGGAAAGTCCAATGAGCAGTTCTTC
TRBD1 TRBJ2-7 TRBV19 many CASSPGGTGAYEQYF TGTGCCAGTAGTCCTGGGGGGACAGGGGCCTACGAGCAGTACTTC
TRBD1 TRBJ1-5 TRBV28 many CASSLLGQRDQPQHF TGTGCCAGCAGTTTATTGGGACAGAGGGATCAGCCCCAGCATTTT
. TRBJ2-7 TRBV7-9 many CASSLALARGEQYF TGTGCCAGCAGCTTAGCCCTCGCCCGGGGCGAGCAGTACTTC
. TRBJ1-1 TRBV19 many CASSIEGGIEYLNTEAFF TGTGCCAGTAGTATAGAGGGGGGGATTGAATATTTGAACACTGAAGCTTTCTTT
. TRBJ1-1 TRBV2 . CASRSGLVGMNTESFF TGTGCCAGCAGGAGTGGCCTTGTGGGGATGAACACTGAATCTTTCTTT
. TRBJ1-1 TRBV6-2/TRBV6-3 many CASRPRDGTNTEAFF TGTGCCAGCAGGCCCCGGGACGGGACGAACACTGAAGCTTTCTTT
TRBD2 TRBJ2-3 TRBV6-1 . CASSPRTSGITDTQYF TGTGCCAGCAGCCCTCGGACTAGCGGGATCACAGATACGCAGTATTTT
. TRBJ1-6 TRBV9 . CASSLEASYNSPLHF TGTGCCAGCAGCTTAGAGGCATCGTATAATTCACCCCTCCACTTT
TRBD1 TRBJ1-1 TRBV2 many CASTKGAGTDAFF TGTGCCAGCACAAAGGGGGCCGGGACAGACGCTTTCTTT
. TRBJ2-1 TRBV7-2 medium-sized CASSWWLAEQFF TGTGCCAGCAGCTGGTGGTTAGCGGAGCAGTTCTTC
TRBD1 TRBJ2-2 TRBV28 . CASDGTGVTLELFF TGTGCCTCCGACGGCACAGGGGTCACCTTGGAGCTGTTTTTT
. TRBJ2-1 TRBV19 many CASSIPREALRNEQFF TGTGCCAGTAGTATACCCAGGGAGGCGTTGAGAAATGAGCAGTTCTTC
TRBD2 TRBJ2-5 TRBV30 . CACSGSGETQYF TGTGCCTGTAGCGGGAGCGGAGAGACCCAGTACTTC
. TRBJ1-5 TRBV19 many CASSILGGPQPQHF TGTGCCAGTAGTATACTGGGGGGGCCTCAGCCCCAGCATTTT
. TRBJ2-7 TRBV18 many CASSTRVRYEQYF TGTGCCAGCTCAACCCGGGTGCGATACGAGCAGTACTTC
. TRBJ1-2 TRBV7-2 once CASSLAGGYLDGYTF TGTGCCAGCAGCTTAGCTGGGGGTTACTTGGATGGCTACACCTTC
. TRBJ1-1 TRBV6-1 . CASSEAEVFRARNTEAFF TGTGCCAGCAGTGAGGCGGAGGTATTCAGGGCGAGGAACACTGAAGCTTTCTTT
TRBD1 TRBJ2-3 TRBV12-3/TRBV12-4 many CASSSGGADTQYF TGTGCCAGCAGTTCAGGGGGCGCAGATACGCAGTATTTT
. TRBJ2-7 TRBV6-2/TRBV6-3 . CASTEFARLSGNTEQYF TGTGCCAGCACCGAATTTGCCCGACTATCGGGAAATACCGAGCAGTACTTC
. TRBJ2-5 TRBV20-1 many CSAPQGLIQETQYF TGCAGTGCTCCTCAGGGCCTGATACAAGAGACCCAGTACTTC
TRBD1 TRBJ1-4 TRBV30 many CAWSFLGGQPNEKLFF TGTGCCTGGAGTTTTCTTGGGGGACAGCCTAATGAAAAACTGTTTTTT
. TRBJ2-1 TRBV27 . CASSFGGFSYNEQFF TGTGCCAGCAGTTTCGGGGGCTTCTCCTACAATGAGCAGTTCTTC
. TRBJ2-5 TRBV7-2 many CASSLSGGETQYF TGTGCCAGCAGCTTAAGCGGAGGGGAGACCCAGTACTTC
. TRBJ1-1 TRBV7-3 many CASSTGEGTEAFF TGTGCCAGCAGCACTGGGGAAGGGACTGAAGCTTTCTTT
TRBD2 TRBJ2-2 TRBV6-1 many CASRGLAGQGTGELFF TGTGCCAGCAGGGGACTAGCGGGGCAGGGCACCGGGGAGCTGTTTTTT
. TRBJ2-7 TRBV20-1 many CSAREGQRYTYEQYF TGCAGTGCTAGAGAAGGACAGAGATACACCTACGAGCAGTACTTC
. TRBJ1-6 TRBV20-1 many CSARAGSGNSPLHF TGCAGTGCTAGAGCGGGGAGCGGGAATTCACCCCTCCACTTT
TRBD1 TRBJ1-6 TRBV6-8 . CASKPTGQGDSPLHF TGTGCCAGCAAACCGACCGGGCAGGGGGATTCACCCCTCCACTTT
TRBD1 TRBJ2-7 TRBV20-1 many CSAGSGGSYEQYF TGCAGTGCTGGGTCAGGGGGCTCCTACGAGCAGTACTTC
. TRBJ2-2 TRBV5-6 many CASKWALRDNTGELFF TGTGCCAGCAAGTGGGCGCTGCGGGACAACACCGGGGAGCTGTTTTTT
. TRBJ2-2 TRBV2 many CASRPEGTNTGELFF TGTGCCAGCAGACCCGAGGGCACGAACACCGGGGAGCTGTTTTTT
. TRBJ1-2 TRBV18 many CASSRGGINYGYTF TGTGCCAGCTCTCGGGGGGGCATTAACTATGGCTACACCTTC
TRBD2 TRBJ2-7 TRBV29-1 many CSVEGGNYEQYF TGCAGCGTTGAGGGGGGGAACTACGAGCAGTACTTC